This TCR beta chain was profiled in a study of T and B cells in COVID-19 patients. Study-level information: Blood was sampled from COVID-19 patients who were either actively infected or recovered. Most recovered patients had mild to moderate COVID-19 treated as outpatients.

Germline lookup yields CDR1 MNHEY and CDR2 SVGAGI. The CDR3 length is 13 residues. The junction had 2 bases not matched to a gene; V was cut back by 4 bases and J by 3 bases. Multiplex PCR with BIOMED2 TRB-A/B primer pools amplified TRB rearrangements. TCRdb re-derived calls from the multiplex PCR reads in MiXCR, one entry per CDR3 protein. The sample contains 20,000 or so distinct CDR3 sequences, over 25% of which appear only once. Whole-study findings and limits: CD4+, regulatory T cell, CD8+ and sorted SARS-CoV-2-responsive or tetramer+ T cells were not yet sequenced.

This clonotype was observed a few times. The antigen is not known. From blood, about 240-550 ng of genomic DNA served as TRB template. This receptor was taken from a human donor who had recovered from COVID-19. The rearrangement joins TRBV6-5 to TRBJ2-7; 8 bases are a match to TRBD1. Source material: blood. CDR3 residues: CASSLGQVYEQYF. The CDR3 DNA is TGTGCCAGCAGTTTGGGACAGGTCTACGAGCAGTACTTC.